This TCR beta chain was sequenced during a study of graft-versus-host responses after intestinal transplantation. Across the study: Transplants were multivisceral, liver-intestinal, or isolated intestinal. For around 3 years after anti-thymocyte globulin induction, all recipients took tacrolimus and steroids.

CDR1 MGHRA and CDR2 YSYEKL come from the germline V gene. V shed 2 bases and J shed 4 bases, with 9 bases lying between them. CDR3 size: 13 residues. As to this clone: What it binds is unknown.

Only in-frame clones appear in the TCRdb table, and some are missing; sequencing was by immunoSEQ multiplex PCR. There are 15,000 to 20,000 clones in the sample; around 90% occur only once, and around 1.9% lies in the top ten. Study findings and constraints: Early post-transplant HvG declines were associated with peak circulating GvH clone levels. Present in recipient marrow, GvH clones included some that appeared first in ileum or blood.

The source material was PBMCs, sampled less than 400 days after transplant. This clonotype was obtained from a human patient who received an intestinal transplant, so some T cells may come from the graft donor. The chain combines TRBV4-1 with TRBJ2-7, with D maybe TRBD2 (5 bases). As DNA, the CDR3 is TGCGCCAGCAGCCAACTCAGAGGGTACGAGCAGTACTTC. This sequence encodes CASSQLRGYEQYF.